Listed here are 17 T cell receptor beta chains from one sample, sequenced in a study of blood T cells in healthy people across ages (dated by TCRdb to 2013 to 2016). The library was made by 5' RACE. Sequencing was performed on an Illumina HiSeq 2500. A second PCR of about 7 to 12 cycles was run with a J-beta primer mix and a sample-barcoded 5' primer. TCRdb handled the public reads itself, with Q25 trimming in fastp and clone calling in MiXCR, and kept productive beta chains. Identical CDR3 proteins give one entry, which carries the most common genes and DNA. A total of hundreds of thousands of distinct CDR3 sequences appear in this sample, 35% to 50% of them only once. The biggest ten clones account for about 32% of the sample. The sequenced material came from blood. The source is a man older than 75 in good health.

This chain joins TRBV20-1 and TRBJ2-5, with 8 bases aligning to TRBD1. The CDR3 loop spans 12 amino acids. Trimming took 6 bases from V and 7 from J; bases not matched to a gene: 7. Germline values: CDR1 DFQATT, CDR2 SNEGSKA (reference sequence). This chain's CDR3 is CSAPGQGGTQYF. The CDR3 nucleotides are TGCAGTGCCCCTGGACAGGGAGGGACCCAGTACTTC.

This chain links TRBV19 with TRBJ2-3, with a tentative D call TRBD2 (6 bases). V lost 3 bases and J 0 bases, leaving 10 bases between the germline ends. CDR1 and CDR2 (germline): LNHDA, SQIVND (reference sequence). This CDR3 comprises 15 residues. CDR3 loop: CASSIGGISTDTQYF. Here the CDR3 DNA reads TGTGCCAGTAGTATCGGCGGGATAAGCACAGATACGCAGTATTTT. Full variable domain (rest looked up from reference TRBV19 and TRBJ2-3): DGGITQSPKYLFRKEGQNVTLSCEQNLNHDAMYWYRQDPGQGLRLIYYSQIVNDFQKGDIAEGYSVSREKKESFPLTVTSAQKNPTAFYLCASSIGGISTDTQYFGPGTRLTVL.

This chain connects TRBV5-4 to TRBJ1-2; D unresolved. V lost 0 bases to trimming and J lost 2 bases, with 11 bases between them. The CDR3 length is 15 residues. Germline V gene sequence: CDR1 SGHNT, CDR2 YYREEE (reference sequence). DNA of the CDR3: TGTGCCAGCAGCTTGGCAGGTCGGGGAAACTATGGCTACACCTTC. It yields the protein CASSLAGRGNYGYTF. The variable domain in full, completed from reference TRBV5-4 and TRBJ1-2, reads ETGVTQSPTHLIKTRGQQVTLRCSSQSGHNTVSWYQQALGQGPQFIFQYYREEENGRGNFPPRFSGLQFPNYSSELNVNALELDDSALYLCASSLAGRGNYGYTFGSGTRLTVV.

V and J are TRBV11-3 and TRBJ2-3, with 12 positions matching TRBD2. The CDR3 runs 17 residues. V shed 4 bases and J 4 bases; nucleotides not matched to a gene: 9. Germline lookup yields CDR1 SGHNT and CDR2 YENEEA. CDR3 DNA sequence: TGTGCCAGCAGCTCCCCTTCACTAGCGGGAGGAGCAGATACGCAGTATTTT. Protein sequence: CASSSPSLAGGADTQYF.

This clonotype has only one observation. The CDR3: CSARGASGSRCDEQFF. In nucleotides, the CDR3 is TGCAGTGCTAGAGGTGCTAGCGGGAGTCGGTGTGATGAGCAGTTCTTC. This chain joins TRBV20-1 and TRBJ2-1; TRBD2 agrees at 10 bases. V shed 1 base and J 8 bases; nucleotides not matched to a gene: 11. Germline loops: CDR1 DFQATT, CDR2 SNEGSKA (reference sequence). This CDR3 is 16 amino acids long.

The chain recombines TRBV20-1 with TRBJ2-4, with TRBD2 matching over 7 bases. The DNA end is more similar to TRBJ2-7, so the J call may be wrong. CDR3 size: 13 residues. Germline-derived CDR1 and CDR2 are DFQATT and SNEGSKA (reference sequence). Here the CDR3 reads CSANLAEKHEQYF. The DNA of the CDR3 is TGCAGTGCTAACCTAGCGGAAAAACACGAGCAGTACTTC.

The chain combines TRBV20-1 with TRBJ2-2, with D unresolved. The germline V gene encodes CDR1 DFQATT and CDR2 SNEGSKA (reference sequence). The CDR3 length is 15 residues. With 0 bases removed from V and 6 bases from J, the gap between germline ends came to 14 bases. The CDR3 bases are TGCAGTGCTAGAGACCGTCCCGATGGGGCCGGGGAGCTGTTTTTT. Translation gives CSARDRPDGAGELFF.

This chain uses TRBV20-1 with TRBJ1-4, with a tentative D call TRBD1 (5 bases). Trimming left V 0 bases short and J 8 bases short, with 10 bases between. The CDR3 is 13 residues long. The germline V gene encodes CDR1 DFQATT and CDR2 SNEGSKA (reference sequence). The CDR3 protein is CSAREGGEEKLFF. The CDR3 DNA follows: TGCAGTGCTAGAGAAGGAGGGGAGGAAAAACTGTTTTTT.

The rearrangement links TRBV20-1 to TRBJ2-7, with 7 positions matching TRBD2. Germline V gene sequence: CDR1 DFQATT, CDR2 SNEGSKA (reference sequence). The CDR3 runs to 15 residues. The J segment lost 2 bases and the V segment lost 1 base, leaving 8 bases of the junction unmatched. CDR3 bases: TGCAGTGCTAGAGGACGGGGGGTTAAGACCTACGAGCAGTACTTC. Its translation: CSARGRGVKTYEQYF.

The chain couples TRBV9 to TRBJ2-1; 12 bases are shared with TRBD1. The J call may be in error: the DNA end matches TRBJ2-7 better. CDR3 length: 16 amino acids. Germline V CDR1 and CDR2: SGDLS, YYNGEE. The CDR3 DNA is TGTGCCAGCAGCGTAGGGGGACAGGGGGCCTACAATGAGCAGTACTTC. It yields the protein CASSVGGQGAYNEQYF.

This rearrangement joins TRBV6-2 or TRBV6-3 to TRBJ2-1; possible D gene TRBD2, 7 bases. This CDR3 is 15 amino acids long. Trimming pared 2 bases from V and 5 bases from J, leaving 13 bases between. CDR1 is MNHEY, CDR2 SVGEGT, per germline. The CDR3 here is CASSYVGGANNEQFF. In DNA form, the CDR3 reads TGTGCCAGCAGTTACGTGGGGGGGGCGAACAATGAGCAGTTCTTC.

The V and J genes are TRBV2 and TRBJ1-5, with 7 bases aligning to TRBD1. After removal of 7 bases from V and 3 bases from J, the junction contained 9 bases not matched to a gene. CDR3 length: 15 residues. Germline-derived CDR1 and CDR2 are SNHLY and FYNNEI. The CDR3 is CASTGEGGVNQPQHF. For the CDR3, the DNA is TGTGCCAGCACCGGGGAAGGGGGCGTCAATCAGCCCCAGCATTTT. Supplemented by reference TRBV2 and TRBJ1-5, the full variable domain reads EPEVTQTPSHQVTQMGQEVILRCVPISNHLYFYWYRQILGQKVEFLVSFYNNEISEKSEIFDDQFSVERPDGSNFTLKIRSTKLEDSAMYFCASTGEGGVNQPQHFGDGTRLSIL.

The chain carries TRBV11-3 and TRBJ2-6; D perhaps matches TRBD2 (5 bases). Germline assignment: CDR1 SGHNT and CDR2 YENEEA. Trimming removed 5 bases at V and 4 bases at J, with 9 bases between. CDR3 length equals 14 residues. The CDR3 sequence: CASSRGGGANVLTF. The CDR3 DNA reads TGTGCCAGCAGCCGTGGCGGGGGGGCCAACGTCCTGACTTTC.

The V and J genes are TRBV7-9 and TRBJ2-1; 10 bases match TRBD1. The V segment lost 7 bases and the J segment 2 bases; nucleotides outside the gene matches: 8. The length of the CDR3 is 16 residues. Germline loops: CDR1 SEHNR, CDR2 FQNEAQ (reference sequence). CDR3 sequence (DNA): TGTGCCAGCACCCCGACAGGGACAGGGGCCTACAATGAGCAGTTCTTC. Its translation: CASTPTGTGAYNEQFF.

This chain links TRBV6-6 with TRBJ1-6; D call uncertain. V was pared by 3 bases and J by 1 base, with 13 bases between. The CDR3 spans 17 residues. Germline V gives CDR1 MNHNY, CDR2 SVGAGI (reference sequence). The CDR3 loop is CASSYGSDGSYNSPLHF. CDR3 nucleotide sequence: TGTGCCAGCAGTTATGGTTCGGACGGATCCTATAATTCACCCCTCCACTTT.

The chain combines TRBV5-1 with TRBJ2-5; D possibly matches TRBD1 or TRBD2 (6 bases each). CDR3 length equals 16 residues. Germline lookup yields CDR1 SGHRS and CDR2 YFSETQ. V was clipped by 3 bases and J by 5 bases, with 20 bases between them. The CDR3 spells CASSSFGGREMETQYF. The CDR3 DNA sequence: TGCGCCAGCAGCTCCTTTGGGGGGCGCGAAATGGAGACCCAGTACTTC.

The chain is built from TRBV14 and TRBJ1-1, with D maybe TRBD1 (6 bases). V was cut by 0 bases and J by 0 bases, with 11 bases left in between. The germline V gene encodes CDR1 SGHDN and CDR2 FVKESK. This CDR3 comprises 16 residues. DNA of the CDR3: TGTGCCAGCAGCCAAGATTTAGGACAGTTGAACACTGAAGCTTTCTTT. Its protein is CASSQDLGQLNTEAFF.